This TCR beta chain was found in a study of cytomegalovirus exposure and HLA in healthy donors. The PCR contained 60 Vbeta and 13 Jbeta primers. The protocol was immunoSEQ multiplex PCR, while the TCRdb copy is restricted to in-frame clones and leaves out a portion. The profile shows about 190,000 clones, approximately 75% of them singletons. Details on this clone: Antigen specificity is unknown.

The CDR3 covers 16 residues. Trimming took 0 bases from V and 5 from J, leaving 17 bases between them. Germline CDR1 SGHDT, CDR2 YYEEEE. The study, taken as a whole, reports: Clonal expansion, a later analysis showed, was greater in HLA-associated TCR beta chains than in equally common others.

The receptor was isolated from a man between 25 and 39 years old in good health and CMV-seropositive. The rearrangement links TRBV5-6 to TRBJ1-2, with D uncertain. Sequencing was carried out using PBMCs. The CDR3 DNA sequence: TGTGCCAGCAGCTTGGTATTACAGATCCCCCCTTATGGCTACACCTTC. This translates into CASSLVLQIPPYGYTF.